Following are 28 T cell receptor beta chains from one sample sequenced in a study of blood T cell repertoires in COVID-19. Repertoires were generated with immunoSEQ multiplex PCR, while TCRdb's copy carries only in-frame clones and drops some. The sample lists about 260,000 clones, around nine tenths seen once, with around 9.1% in the top ten. The sequencing sample was made of peripheral blood. These TCRs come from a man aged 35-49 years who had recovered from COVID-19.

This chain connects TRBV6-6 to TRBJ1-6, with 9 positions matching TRBD1. J lost 7 bases, V lost 6 bases, and 7 bases had no gene match. In germline, CDR1 is MNHNY, CDR2 SVGAGI (reference sequence). The CDR3 loop spans 15 amino acids. CDR3 in DNA: TGTGCCAGCAGCCCCGGGACAGGGAAGAATTCACCCCTCCACTTT. The encoded protein is CASSPGTGKNSPLHF.

CDR3 in DNA: TGTGCCAGCAGTTTATATTCCCCACTTTCCCTCCACTTT. It translates to CASSLYSPLSLHF. The chain couples TRBV12-3 or TRBV12-4 to TRBJ1-6; no clear D gene. Deletions cut 2 bases from V and 14 bases from J, with 13 bases between. There are 13 residues in the CDR3.

The chain is built from TRBV19 and TRBJ2-1; D possibly corresponds to TRBD1 (6 bases). Germline V gives CDR1 LNHDA, CDR2 SQIVND (reference sequence). V was trimmed by 5 bases and J by 9 bases, leaving 14 bases between them. This CDR3 comprises 13 residues. The CDR3 loop reads CASSVVATGEQFF. The CDR3, as DNA: TGTGCCAGTAGTGTGGTAGCGACAGGTGAGCAGTTCTTC. The complete variable domain, with remaining parts taken from reference TRBV19 and TRBJ2-1, reads DGGITQSPKYLFRKEGQNVTLSCEQNLNHDAMYWYRQDPGQGLRLIYYSQIVNDFQKGDIAEGYSVSREKKESFPLTVTSAQKNPTAFYLCASSVVATGEQFFGPGTRLTVL.

The chain uses TRBV27 and TRBJ2-1; 7 nucleotides line up with TRBD2. This CDR3 has 17 amino acids. With V trimmed by 2 bases and J by 2 bases, 9 bases remained unmatched. Germline CDR1 is MNHEY and CDR2 is SMNVEV (reference sequence). This CDR3 reads CASSLTWEGLPYNEQFF. The CDR3 nucleotides are TGTGCCAGCAGTTTAACGTGGGAGGGCCTCCCCTACAATGAGCAGTTCTTC.

The sample holds one count of this clone. The chain carries TRBV6-5 and TRBJ1-1; TRBD1 is a possible D gene (5 bases). Germline V gene data show CDR1 as MNHEY and CDR2 as SVGAGI. The V end lost 7 bases, the J end lost 2 bases, and 14 bases lay between the germline ends. The CDR3 spans 14 residues. CDR3 sequence (DNA): TGTGCCAGCAATTTCCGACAGAGCAACACTGAAGCTTTCTTT. The encoded protein is CASNFRQSNTEAFF.

This sequence joins TRBV10-3 and TRBJ1-3; D remains ambiguous. V lost 2 bases and J 0 bases, leaving 5 bases between the germline ends. This CDR3 has 14 residues. Germline V lookup: CDR1 ENHRY, CDR2 SYGVKD. The CDR3 coding sequence is TGTGCCATCAGTGAGACAGCCTCTGGAAACACCATATATTTT. This gives the protein CAISETASGNTIYF.

To note about this clone: Other nucleotide sequences in the sample specify the same CDR3. V gene TRBV10-3 combines with J gene TRBJ2-1, with D perhaps matching TRBD1 (6 bases). This CDR3 is built from 12 residues. Germline lookup yields CDR1 ENHRY and CDR2 SYGVKD. The V end lost 6 bases, the J end lost 7 bases, and 10 bases lay between the germline ends. The CDR3 nucleotides are TGTGCCATCAGCGGTACAGGGAATGAGCAGTTCTTC. Its translation is CAISGTGNEQFF.

This clone was observed a handful of times. The chain has TRBV18 and TRBJ2-1; 12 nucleotides line up with TRBD2. The CDR3 totals 13 residues. V lost 4 bases, J lost 10 bases, and 2 bases stayed unmatched. Germline lookup yields CDR1 KGHSH and CDR2 LQKENI. DNA of the CDR3: TGTGCCAGCTCACGTGGACTAGCGGGAGAGCAGTTCTTC. It specifies CASSRGLAGEQFF.

This clone was counted a single time. V gene TRBV7-9 combines with J gene TRBJ2-7; 11 bases align to TRBD1. The V gene end was trimmed by 5 bases and the J gene end by 3 bases; junction bases not matched to a gene: 6. The CDR3 is 15 residues long. Per germline, CDR1 SEHNR and CDR2 FQNEAQ (reference sequence). The CDR3 sequence: CASSPRTGGVYEQYF. The CDR3 nucleotides read TGTGCCAGCAGCCCGCGGACAGGGGGCGTCTACGAGCAGTACTTC.

The chain employs TRBV24-1 and TRBJ2-1; 12 bases align to TRBD2. Losses at the gene ends were 4 bases for V and 2 bases for J; bases not matched to a gene: 5. CDR1 and CDR2 from the germline V gene are KGHDR and SFDVKD. This CDR3 spans 17 amino acids. CDR3 protein: CATSDPRLAGAYNEQFF. The CDR3 nucleotides are TGTGCCACCAGTGACCCGAGACTAGCGGGAGCCTACAATGAGCAGTTCTTC.

The chain uses TRBV10-3 and TRBJ2-7, with TRBD1 matching 8 bases. Germline V gene sequence: CDR1 ENHRY, CDR2 SYGVKD. Trimming at V came to 8 bases and at J to 4 bases, leaving 4 bases not matched to a gene. The CDR3 is 12 amino acids. The CDR3 is CAIGQGGYEQYF. In DNA form, the CDR3 reads TGTGCCATCGGACAGGGAGGATACGAGCAGTACTTC.

The chain uses TRBV27 and TRBJ1-1; 8 nucleotides align to TRBD1. The CDR3 sequence is 14 residues long. V lost 6 bases, J lost 1 base, and 4 bases stayed unmatched. Per the germline V gene, CDR1 is MNHEY and CDR2 is SMNVEV (reference sequence). The CDR3 sequence: CASRGTGENTEAFF. DNA for the CDR3: TGTGCCAGCAGGGGGACAGGAGAGAACACTGAAGCTTTCTTT.

This clone was observed a single time. The rearrangement joins TRBV9 to TRBJ2-7; TRBD1 is a possible D gene (6 bases). Per germline, CDR1 SGDLS and CDR2 YYNGEE. This CDR3 comprises 15 residues. Trimming cost V 0 bases and J 0 bases, with 10 bases left between them. The CDR3, as DNA: TGTGCCAGCAGCGTAGGACAGGTGCCCTCCTACGAGCAGTACTTC. Translation: CASSVGQVPSYEQYF. The entire variable domain, with the rest obtained from reference TRBV9 and TRBJ2-7, is as follows: DSGVTQTPKHLITATGQRVTLRCSPRSGDLSVYWYQQSLDQGLQFLIQYYNGEERAKGNILERFSAQQFPDLHSELNLSSLELGDSALYFCASSVGQVPSYEQYFGPGTRLTVT.

The chain combines TRBV5-1 with TRBJ2-3; TRBD2 agrees at 10 bases. V shed 0 bases, J shed 9 bases, and the junction held 10 bases outside the gene matches. Germline lookup yields CDR1 SGHRS and CDR2 YFSETQ. The CDR3 loop spans 16 amino acids. As DNA, the CDR3 is TGCGCCAGCAGCTTGGCTAGCGGGGGTCTGAACGACACGCAGTATTTT. It specifies CASSLASGGLNDTQYF.

V is TRBV29-1 and J is TRBJ2-1; 10 bases map to TRBD2. The V gene end was trimmed by 6 bases and the J gene end by 9 bases; junction bases not matched to a gene: 17. The length of the CDR3 is 16 residues. Germline V lookup: CDR1 SQVTM, CDR2 ANQGSEA. In DNA form, the CDR3 reads TGCAGCGTCTCAAAGGGGCCTAGCGGGAGAAGGGTTGAGCAGTTCTTC. Translating gives CSVSKGPSGRRVEQFF.

The chain combines TRBV3-1 (or the pseudogene TRBV3-2) with TRBJ2-5; D is perhaps TRBD2 (5 bases). The V end lost 3 bases, the J end lost 2 bases, and 13 bases lay between the germline ends. The CDR3 sequence is 15 residues long. CDR1 is LGHDT, CDR2 YNNKEL, per germline (reference sequence). Here the CDR3 DNA reads TGTGCCAGCAGCCAGCTCGGCGGGCTTCAAGAGACCCAGTACTTC. It encodes CASSQLGGLQETQYF.

The rearrangement uses TRBV27 and TRBJ1-2; D possibly corresponds to TRBD1 (6 bases). Germline CDR1 is MNHEY and CDR2 is SMNVEV (reference sequence). CDR3 length: 13 residues. V was clipped by 5 bases and J by 7 bases, with 14 bases between them. The CDR3 DNA follows: TGTGCCAGCAGTCCCTATGACAGGTTTGGCTACACCTTC. This encodes CASSPYDRFGYTF.

The V call is TRBV7-9, the J call TRBJ1-2; D not resolved. The germline CDR1 and CDR2 sequences are SEHNR and FQNEAQ (reference sequence). The CDR3 runs 14 residues. V gave up 5 bases and J gave up 2 bases, with 12 bases separating them. The CDR3 DNA is TGTGCCAGCAGCCCGAGGGTCAAAAACTATGGCTACACCTTC. It encodes CASSPRVKNYGYTF.

J is TRBJ2-5 and V is TRBV9; 8 positions agree with TRBD1. The CDR3 has 14 amino acids. Germline CDR1 and CDR2: SGDLS and YYNGEE. V gave up 2 bases and J gave up 5 bases; unmatched junction bases: 5. CDR3 in amino acids: CASSVGQGWETQYF. The CDR3 DNA sequence: TGTGCCAGCAGCGTCGGACAGGGCTGGGAGACCCAGTACTTC. Full variable domain (remainder filled in from reference TRBV9 and TRBJ2-5): DSGVTQTPKHLITATGQRVTLRCSPRSGDLSVYWYQQSLDQGLQFLIQYYNGEERAKGNILERFSAQQFPDLHSELNLSSLELGDSALYFCASSVGQGWETQYFGPGTRLLVL.

V is TRBV9 and J is TRBJ2-5, with D possibly TRBD1 on 6 matching bases. Trimming took off 4 bases at V and 2 bases at J, with 15 bases between the two ends. Germline-derived CDR1 and CDR2 are SGDLS and YYNGEE. This CDR3 contains 15 residues. The CDR3: CASSPRGFPQETQYF. The CDR3 DNA reads as TGTGCCAGCAGCCCCAGGGGATTCCCACAAGAGACCCAGTACTTC. Based on the CDR3 plus reference TRBV9 and TRBJ2-5, the full variable domain is DSGVTQTPKHLITATGQRVTLRCSPRSGDLSVYWYQQSLDQGLQFLIQYYNGEERAKGNILERFSAQQFPDLHSELNLSSLELGDSALYFCASSPRGFPQETQYFGPGTRLLVL.

The chain combines TRBV6-6 with TRBJ2-2; TRBD2 matches at 9 bases. Germline V gives CDR1 MNHNY, CDR2 SVGAGI (reference sequence). This CDR3 is built from 15 residues. V lost 0 bases and J lost 6; bases outside the gene matches: 2. CDR3 bases: TGTGCCAGCAGTTACTCGGGACTAGCTGCCGGGGAGCTGTTTTTT. Translation gives CASSYSGLAAGELFF.

The CDR3 DNA sequence: TGTGCCAGCAGAGGGACATATACCGGGGAGCTGTTTTTT. Its protein is CASRGTYTGELFF. The chain carries TRBV2 and TRBJ2-2, with D maybe TRBD1 (6 bases). CDR1 and CDR2 (germline): SNHLY, FYNNEI. V was clipped by 6 bases and J by 5 bases, with 10 bases between them. The CDR3 is 13 amino acids.

The gene calls are TRBV5-4 and TRBJ2-7, with a possible D match to TRBD2 (6 bases). CDR1 SGHNT and CDR2 YYREEE come from the germline V gene (reference sequence). V was shortened by 0 bases and J by 2 bases, with 12 bases between the two germline ends. This CDR3 has 15 residues. The CDR3 sequence: CASSLGVGGTYEQYF. CDR3 in DNA: TGTGCCAGCAGCTTGGGGGTGGGAGGCACCTACGAGCAGTACTTC.

The CDR3 DNA reads as TGTGCCAGCAGCCAGGGGCTCTCCTACAATGAGCAGTTCTTC. Its translation is CASSQGLSYNEQFF. The gene calls are TRBV27 and TRBJ2-1, with D perhaps TRBD1 (6 bases). V was clipped by 6 bases and J by 0 bases, with 9 bases between them. This CDR3 has 14 amino acids. Germline V CDR1 and CDR2: MNHEY, SMNVEV (reference sequence).

V gene TRBV13 combines with J gene TRBJ2-1; 7 nucleotides line up with TRBD1. The CDR3 consists of 15 residues. The V gene end was trimmed by 4 bases and the J gene end by 2 bases; junction bases not matched to a gene: 5. Germline V lookup: CDR1 PRHDT, CDR2 FYEKMQ (reference sequence). CDR3 DNA sequence: TGTGCCAGCAGCTCCCGCCAGGGGGCCTACAATGAGCAGTTCTTC. Encoded protein: CASSSRQGAYNEQFF.

Note on this clone: The same CDR3 also results from other DNA sequences found in this sample. The chain joins TRBV19 to TRBJ1-5; D unresolved. CDR3 length: 12 residues. V lost 1 base and J lost 6, with 4 bases in between. CDR1 and CDR2 (germline): LNHDA, SQIVND (reference sequence). CDR3 region: CASSIGGQPQHF. CDR3 in DNA: TGTGCCAGTAGTATAGGAGGTCAGCCCCAGCATTTT. The variable domain in full, with the rest retrieved from reference TRBV19 and TRBJ1-5, is DGGITQSPKYLFRKEGQNVTLSCEQNLNHDAMYWYRQDPGQGLRLIYYSQIVNDFQKGDIAEGYSVSREKKESFPLTVTSAQKNPTAFYLCASSIGGQPQHFGDGTRLSIL.

The chain uses TRBV4-1 and TRBJ2-3; D is unclear. V lost 1 base to trimming and J lost 2 bases, with 10 bases between them. Germline V gene data show CDR1 as MGHRA and CDR2 as YSYEKL. The CDR3 length is 15 residues. CDR3 DNA: TGCGCCAGCAGCCAAGCTGTGAGCGCCACAGATACGCAGTATTTT. This sequence encodes CASSQAVSATDTQYF.

The gene calls are TRBV6-2 or TRBV6-3 and TRBJ2-7; TRBD2 agrees at 8 bases. V trimming: 6 bases; J trimming: 6 bases; junction bases outside the gene matches: 10. This CDR3 has 14 amino acids. CDR1 is MNHEY and CDR2 is SVGEGT in the germline V gene. CDR3 in DNA: TGTGCCAGCAGCATCTTAGCGGGGATAGGCGAGCAGTACTTC. Its protein product is CASSILAGIGEQYF.